This T cell receptor beta chain was sequenced during a study of control samples from healthy donors and cancer patients. This table comes from immunoSEQ multiplex PCR, and its TCRdb copy is limited to in-frame clones, with some not included. The profile covers approximately 70,000 clones, with about nine tenths appearing a single time and under 20% taken by the ten largest. CDR3 length: 11 residues. Germline V CDR1 and CDR2: SEHNR, FQNEAQ (reference sequence). Trimming stripped 5 bases from V and 5 bases from J, with 6 bases between. Sequencing was done on a sample of PBMCs. This TCR came from a man aged 55 to 69 with lung cancer. The rearrangement uses TRBV7-9 and TRBJ2-5; D is unclear. The CDR3 region is CASSARETQYF. CDR3 DNA: TGTGCCAGCAGCGCTCGGGAGACCCAGTACTTC.